Following are 17 T cell receptor beta chains from one sample sequenced in a study of T cell repertoires in ileal Crohn's disease. The time point is: inflamed ileum from the surgical specimen. Assay: immunoSEQ multiplex PCR; the TCRdb copy retains only in-frame clones and omits some. The repertoire holds roughly 4,200 clones, approximately 76% seen once, with approximately 7% in the top ten. Sequenced material: ileal tissue. The receptors stem from an adult with Crohn's disease.

This clone has only a few counts. This sequence joins TRBV15 and TRBJ1-1; a possible D gene is TRBD1 (5 bases). The germline V gene encodes CDR1 LNHNV and CDR2 YYDKDF (reference sequence). The CDR3 length is 12 residues. V lost 7 bases and J lost 3, with 9 bases in between. The CDR3 nucleotides read TGTGCCACCAAGGGGTCCTACACTGAAGCTTTCTTT. Translated, it gives CATKGSYTEAFF.

The chain links TRBV4-2 to TRBJ1-5; D gene unclear. V lost 1 base and J 3 bases, leaving 13 bases between the germline ends. The CDR3 is 16 residues long. Germline V gene sequence: CDR1 LGHNA, CDR2 YNFKEQ. The CDR3 sequence: CASSQVVGRINQPQHF. CDR3 sequence (DNA): TGTGCCAGCAGCCAAGTGGTAGGAAGGATCAATCAGCCCCAGCATTTT.

This clone was counted between two and nine times. This chain joins TRBV9 and TRBJ2-3; 8 bases are a match to TRBD2. Trimming took 3 bases from V and 3 from J; bases not matched to a gene: 3. Germline V gene sequence: CDR1 SGDLS, CDR2 YYNGEE. This CDR3 comprises 14 residues. CDR3 amino acids: CASSASGWTDTQYF. The CDR3 DNA reads as TGTGCCAGCAGCGCTAGCGGGTGGACAGATACGCAGTATTTT.

The rearrangement joins TRBV7-2 to TRBJ1-1; TRBD1 agrees at 8 bases. V dropped 0 bases and J dropped 1; count of bases not matched to a gene: 1. The CDR3 covers 15 residues. Per germline, CDR1 SGHTA and CDR2 FQGNSA. The CDR3 loop reads CASSLAGTGNTEAFF. Written as DNA, the CDR3 is TGTGCCAGCAGCTTAGCCGGGACAGGGAACACTGAAGCTTTCTTT. The full variable domain, with the rest looked up from reference TRBV7-2 and TRBJ1-1, is GAGVSQSPSNKVTEKGKDVELRCDPISGHTALYWYRQSLGQGLEFLIYFQGNSAPDKSGLPSDRFSAERTGGSVSTLTIQRTQQEDSAVYLCASSLAGTGNTEAFFGQGTRLTVV.

The chain combines TRBV6-1 with TRBJ2-6, with D uncertain. Germline V gene data show CDR1 as MNHNS and CDR2 as SASEGT. The V end lost 6 bases, the J end lost 0 bases, and 9 bases lay between the germline ends. The CDR3 is made up of 15 amino acids. The CDR3 nucleotides are TGTGCCAGCAGCTACGCCCTCTCTGGGGCCAACGTCCTGACTTTC. This gives the protein CASSYALSGANVLTF.

The chain recombines TRBV7-3 with TRBJ2-5; TRBD2 matches 11 bases. The CDR3 runs 15 residues. Trimming took 4 bases from V and 1 from J; bases not matched to a gene: 2. CDR1 and CDR2 from the germline V gene are SGHTA and FQGTGA. The CDR3 reads CASSSSGGLQETQYF. In DNA form, the CDR3 reads TGTGCCAGCAGCTCTAGCGGGGGGCTCCAAGAGACCCAGTACTTC. Together with reference TRBV7-3 and TRBJ2-5, the CDR3 gives the full variable domain: GAGVSQTPSNKVTEKGKYVELRCDPISGHTALYWYRQSLGQGPEFLIYFQGTGAADDSGLPNDRFFAVRPEGSVSTLKIQRTERGDSAVYLCASSSSGGLQETQYFGPGTRLLVL.

This chain connects TRBV7-9 to TRBJ2-5; 7 nucleotides line up with TRBD2. Trimming removed 4 bases from V and 0 bases from J; junction bases left unmatched: 8. The germline gives CDR1 SEHNR, CDR2 FQNEAQ (reference sequence). This CDR3 has 16 residues. The CDR3: CASSYQGGSHQETQYF. The CDR3 DNA follows: TGTGCCAGCAGCTACCAGGGAGGGAGTCACCAAGAGACCCAGTACTTC.

This clone was found once. The rearrangement joins TRBV11-2 to TRBJ2-7, with TRBD1 identical over 9 bases. J was trimmed by 3 bases and V by 0 bases; bases with no gene match: 6. Germline assignment: CDR1 SGHAT and CDR2 FQNNGV. CDR3 size: 16 residues. This CDR3 is CASSLDPSGQGYEQYF. The CDR3 DNA reads as TGTGCCAGCAGCTTAGATCCATCGGGACAGGGCTACGAGCAGTACTTC.

The chain employs TRBV28 and TRBJ1-2; D is undetermined. From germline, CDR1 is MDHEN and CDR2 SYDVKM. Trimming shortened V by 1 base and J by 10 bases, and 10 bases separated the two germline ends. CDR3 length equals 12 residues. CDR3 sequence (DNA): TGTGCCAGCAGTTTATCGACCCGGTCCTACACCTTC. Its translation: CASSLSTRSYTF.

This sequence joins TRBV6-1 and TRBJ1-3; D is undetermined. The CDR3 length is 12 residues. Trimming took off 2 bases at V and 11 bases at J, with 10 bases between the two ends. Germline CDR1 reads MNHNS; CDR2 reads SASEGT. CDR3 residues: CASSEFGSAIYF. DNA for the CDR3: TGTGCCAGCAGTGAATTTGGGTCGGCCATATATTTT.

The genes are TRBV9 and TRBJ1-1; D might be TRBD1 (6 bases). The germline gives CDR1 SGDLS, CDR2 YYNGEE. This CDR3 contains 13 residues. Trimming removed 3 bases at V and 0 bases at J, with 6 bases between. The CDR3 nucleotides read TGTGCCAGCAGCGAGGGGGTGAACACTGAAGCTTTCTTT. Amino acids: CASSEGVNTEAFF.

This clone was seen a single time. The genes are TRBV6-5 and TRBJ2-7; 9 positions match TRBD2. Germline CDR1 is MNHEY and CDR2 is SVGAGI. This CDR3 contains 14 residues. Trimming took 6 bases from V and 7 from J; bases not matched to a gene: 10. CDR3 coding DNA: TGTGCCAGCAGAGACCTAGCGGGGTCTTTAGAGCAGTACTTC. It translates to CASRDLAGSLEQYF.

The chain recombines TRBV29-1 with TRBJ2-7; TRBD2 is a possible D gene (5 bases). The V end lost 6 bases, the J end lost 5 bases, and 14 bases lay between the germline ends. CDR3 size: 12 residues. Germline V gene lookup returns CDR1 SQVTM and CDR2 ANQGSEA. The CDR3 DNA reads as TGCAGCGTAGCGGTCCAGGCCCACGAGCAGTACTTC. Translating it yields CSVAVQAHEQYF.

In this sample, this clone turned up once. The chain employs TRBV5-5 and TRBJ2-3; D gene unclear. CDR1 and CDR2 (germline): SGHKS, YYEKEE (reference sequence). This CDR3 has 14 amino acids. The germline V and J ends were trimmed by 2 bases and 4 bases, with 11 bases remaining between them. The CDR3 DNA reads as TGTGCCAGCAGCTTAGGGCCACTCCCAGATACGCAGTATTTT. Protein: CASSLGPLPDTQYF.

V is TRBV6-1 and J is TRBJ2-3; D possibly uses TRBD1 or TRBD2 (5 bases each). Germline V gene sequence: CDR1 MNHNS, CDR2 SASEGT. V was clipped by 7 bases and J by 1 base, with 9 bases between them. This CDR3 is 13 amino acids long. CDR3 DNA: TGTGCCAGCAATCAGGGAGGCACAGATACGCAGTATTTT. Translated: CASNQGGTDTQYF.

This chain connects TRBV5-1 to TRBJ1-2; D may be TRBD1 (5 bases). The CDR3 totals 14 residues. V dropped 1 base and J dropped 7 bases, with 14 bases sitting between them. Per germline, CDR1 SGHRS and CDR2 YFSETQ. The CDR3, as DNA: TGCGCCAGCAGCTTGTCCGGGGGAGGTAGTGGCTACACCTTC. Its translation is CASSLSGGGSGYTF.

J is TRBJ1-4 and V is TRBV4-1, with TRBD1 matching 11 bases. The germline V gene has CDR1 MGHRA and CDR2 YSYEKL. This CDR3 contains 16 residues. V dropped 1 base and J dropped 8; count of bases not matched to a gene: 6. The CDR3, as DNA: TGCGCCAGCAGCCAAGGCCCCGGGACAGGGGGAGAAAAACTGTTTTTT. Translation gives CASSQGPGTGGEKLFF.